The sequence of this T cell receptor beta chain was determined in a study of early T cells in non-severe SARS-CoV-2 infection. Each cDNA molecule carried a unique molecular identifier. From the 5' RACE reads, TCRdb called clonotypes with MiXCR, one entry per CDR3 protein. Of some 64,000 distinct CDR3 sequences detected, approximately 11% appear once; the ten largest clones hold roughly a sixth. Only a few counts were recorded for this clonotype. The V segment lost 4 bases and the J segment 7 bases; nucleotides outside the gene matches: 3. CDR1 and CDR2 (germline): SGHNT, YYREEE (reference sequence). The CDR3 totals 14 residues.

The sample was whole blood, taken at baseline. This chain connects TRBV5-4 to TRBJ2-1, with 12 bases aligning to TRBD2. This receptor was obtained from an adult who was a healthcare worker with PCR-confirmed SARS-CoV-2 infection or an uninfected control (not recorded which). DNA of the CDR3: TGTGCCAGCAGCCTAGCGGGAGGGACTAATGAGCAGTTCTTC. Amino acids: CASSLAGGTNEQFF.